Below are 27 T cell receptor beta chains sequenced from a single sample in a study of T cell repertoires in cytomegalovirus infection. From the reads, TCRdb called clonotypes with MiXCR, one entry per CDR3 protein. The table lists about 890,000 distinct CDR3 sequences, around 30% of them singletons, with more than 13% in the top ten. Their antigens are not known. This material consisted of cultured CD8+ T cells from PBMCs, taken from culture after CMV antigen stimulation. Source of these receptors: a human donor in good health (CMV status not recorded). Some clones in this sample may be carry-over from other donors' samples.

This clonotype appeared a few times. The gene calls are TRBV4-1 and TRBJ1-2; maybe TRBD1 (6 bases). There are 13 residues in the CDR3. Germline V gene data show CDR1 as MGHRA and CDR2 as YSYEKL. Trimming left V 0 bases short and J 6 bases short, with 8 bases between. CDR3 region: CASSQETGNGYTF. CDR3 DNA: TGCGCCAGCAGCCAAGAAACAGGGAATGGCTACACCTTC.

The sample holds many counts of this clonotype. The chain joins TRBV7-2 to TRBJ1-2, with a weak D call TRBD1 (5 bases). CDR3 length: 16 residues. Germline V lookup: CDR1 SGHTA, CDR2 FQGNSA. V was cut by 5 bases and J by 3 bases, with 19 bases left in between. DNA for the CDR3: TGTGCCAGCAGCCCCCCCAGGGAATTGGCTCACTATGGCTACACCTTC. As protein: CASSPPRELAHYGYTF.

Turning to this clonotype: One end of the junction does not line up with germline, which may come from a read error. The J gene is TRBJ1-1, the V gene TRBV6-5, with D perhaps matching TRBD1 (5 bases). Germline CDR1 MNHEY, CDR2 SVGAGI. CDR3 length equals 18 residues. CDR3 nucleotides: TGTGCCAACAGTTACTCGAGGCAGGGATATCGATTGAACACTGAAGCTTTCTTT. Protein product: CANSYSRQGYRLNTEAFF.

This clonotype was found a few times. This chain connects TRBV6-1 to TRBJ2-5; 10 positions agree with TRBD2. The V segment lost 2 bases and the J segment 5 bases; nucleotides outside the gene matches: 8. This CDR3 is built from 16 residues. Germline assignment: CDR1 MNHNS and CDR2 SASEGT. This chain's CDR3 is CASSELAGATRETQYF. Here the CDR3 DNA reads TGTGCCAGCAGTGAACTAGCGGGGGCCACGAGGGAGACCCAGTACTTC.

This clonotype was counted a few times. The rearrangement uses TRBV10-3 and TRBJ1-1; the D gene is possibly TRBD1 (6 bases). The V gene lost 6 bases and the J gene lost 11 bases, with 13 bases spanning the gap. CDR1 is ENHRY and CDR2 is SYGVKD in the germline V gene. The CDR3 length is 11 residues. The DNA for the CDR3 is TGTGCCATCAGGGAGACAGGAATGGCTTTCTTT. Translated, it gives CAIRETGMAFF.

The genes are TRBV6-1 and TRBJ1-5, with D possibly being TRBD1 (6 bases). CDR3 length equals 16 residues. Germline values: CDR1 MNHNS, CDR2 SASEGT. With 4 bases removed from V and 1 base from J, the gap between germline ends came to 14 bases. The CDR3 bases are TGTGCCAGCAGTGTTAGGGACACCCTAAGCAATCAGCCCCAGCATTTT. Its translation is CASSVRDTLSNQPQHF.

This clonotype came up a few times. The chain has TRBV6-2 or TRBV6-3 and TRBJ2-2; D not certain. The CDR3 loop spans 12 amino acids. V gave up 5 bases and J gave up 4 bases, with 5 bases separating them. Germline loops: CDR1 MNHEY, CDR2 SVGEGT. The CDR3 DNA follows: TGTGCCAGCAGTCACCCCACCGGGGAGCTGTTTTTT. Translated, it gives CASSHPTGELFF.

Regarding this clonotype: Compared with germline, one end of the junction differs, possibly owing to a read error. This chain links TRBV18 with TRBJ2-1; either TRBD1 or TRBD2 may supply D (5 bases each). Germline V gives CDR1 KGHSH, CDR2 LQKENI. The CDR3 spans 15 residues. CDR3 nucleotides: TGTGCCAACTCACCCGGGACCGACTCCTACAATGAGCAGTTCTTC. It yields the protein CANSPGTDSYNEQFF.

This clonotype occurred a few times. The V gene is TRBV12-3 or TRBV12-4, the J gene TRBJ2-1, with a weak D call TRBD1 (6 bases). The germline V and J ends were trimmed by 5 bases and 8 bases, with 16 bases remaining between them. The CDR3 consists of 14 residues. CDR3 region: CASSPSPGVYEQFF. CDR3 DNA sequence: TGTGCCAGCAGTCCCTCGCCAGGGGTTTATGAGCAGTTCTTC.

Concerning this clonotype itself: A read error may explain this, as a much larger clone is one base away. The gene calls are TRBV27 and TRBJ1-5; D unresolved. Germline-derived CDR1 and CDR2 are MNHEY and SMNVEV (reference sequence). CDR3 length: 13 amino acids. Trimming shortened V by 4 bases and J by 6 bases, and 10 bases separated the two germline ends. The CDR3 DNA sequence: TGTGCCAGCAGTTACGGGGTGAGTCAGCCCCAGCATTTT. It is translated as CASSYGVSQPQHF.

This clonotype was seen many times. The chain links TRBV7-6 to TRBJ1-1; TRBD1 might be the D (5 bases). The CDR3 extends over 13 amino acids. CDR1 SGHVS and CDR2 FNYEAQ come from the germline V gene. The V gene lost 7 bases and the J gene lost 5 bases, with 14 bases spanning the gap. The CDR3 DNA follows: TGTGCCAGCACCTCAGGGTGGGGAACTGAAGCTTTCTTT. Translated: CASTSGWGTEAFF. Filled out from reference TRBV7-6 and TRBJ1-1, the complete variable domain reads GAGVSQSPRYKVTKRGQDVALRCDPISGHVSLYWYRQALGQGPEFLTYFNYEAQQDKSGLPNDRFSAERPEGSISTLTIQRTEQRDSAMYRCASTSGWGTEAFFGQGTRLTVV.

This chain uses TRBV24-1 with TRBJ2-1; D gene uncertain. The CDR3 runs 12 residues. V was trimmed by 10 bases and J by 3 bases, leaving 9 bases between them. In germline, CDR1 is KGHDR, CDR2 SFDVKD. Written as DNA, the CDR3 is TGTGCCACGTTGGACGGCTACAATGAGCAGTTCTTC. Amino acids: CATLDGYNEQFF.

This clonotype was detected a few times. This chain connects TRBV6-1 to TRBJ2-1, with 12 bases matching TRBD2. Looked up from germline, CDR1 is MNHNS and CDR2 is SASEGT. The CDR3 totals 15 residues. The ends lost 1 base at V and 8 bases at J; junction bases unmatched: 3. CDR3 loop: CASSEEASGGDEQFF. CDR3 coding DNA: TGTGCCAGCAGTGAAGAGGCTAGCGGGGGGGATGAGCAGTTCTTC.

This clonotype came up a few times. This chain links TRBV19 with TRBJ2-7; no definite D call. V was pared by 5 bases and J by 4 bases, with 12 bases between. The CDR3 loop spans 13 amino acids. CDR1 and CDR2 (germline): LNHDA, SQIVND (reference sequence). CDR3 DNA: TGTGCCAGTAGTCCTAACAGAACGTACGAGCAGTACTTC. Residues: CASSPNRTYEQYF.

In this sample, this clonotype turned up a few times. The chain carries TRBV4-3 and TRBJ2-1; weak D call: TRBD1 (6 bases). Per germline, CDR1 LGHNA and CDR2 YSLEER. The germline V and J ends were trimmed by 0 bases and 0 bases, with 9 bases remaining between them. This CDR3 region has 16 residues. CDR3 DNA sequence: TGCGCCAGCAGCCAAGACCGGACAGACTCCTACAATGAGCAGTTCTTC. Its protein product is CASSQDRTDSYNEQFF.

This clonotype was detected many times. The chain joins TRBV7-2 to TRBJ1-1, with D perhaps TRBD1 (5 bases). Germline V gene data show CDR1 as SGHTA and CDR2 as FQGNSA. The V gene lost 2 bases and the J gene lost 6 bases, with 16 bases spanning the gap. The CDR3 runs 15 residues. The chain's CDR3 is CASSLLPGPFAEAFF. The CDR3 region has the DNA TGTGCCAGCAGCTTATTGCCAGGGCCCTTTGCTGAAGCTTTCTTT.

This clonotype was found many times. The chain has TRBV7-2 and TRBJ2-5; a possible D gene is TRBD2 (7 bases). Germline assignment: CDR1 SGHTA and CDR2 FQGNSA. The CDR3 runs to 14 residues. With 4 bases removed from V and 5 bases from J, the gap between germline ends came to 14 bases. CDR3 loop: CASSSKGGGETQYF. The CDR3 region has the DNA TGTGCCAGCAGCTCAAAAGGGGGGGGGGAGACCCAGTACTTC.

This clonotype has just a few counts. For the CDR3, the DNA is TGTGCCAGCAGCTTAAGTGCCAGACATACCGGGGAGCTGTTTTTT. This codes for CASSLSARHTGELFF. This rearrangement joins TRBV7-9 to TRBJ2-2; D is undetermined. Trimming removed 2 bases at V and 5 bases at J, with 12 bases between. The germline gives CDR1 SEHNR, CDR2 FQNEAQ (reference sequence). The CDR3 loop spans 15 amino acids.

This chain joins TRBV19 and TRBJ2-5; no firm D call. Germline assignment: CDR1 LNHDA and CDR2 SQIVND (reference sequence). Trimming cost V 3 bases and J 3 bases, with 11 bases left between them. This CDR3 comprises 14 residues. In nucleotides, the CDR3 is TGTGCCAGTAGTATTAGTTTCACGGAAGAGACCCAGTACTTC. Translation: CASSISFTEETQYF. The variable domain in full, with the rest retrieved from reference TRBV19 and TRBJ2-5, is DGGITQSPKYLFRKEGQNVTLSCEQNLNHDAMYWYRQDPGQGLRLIYYSQIVNDFQKGDIAEGYSVSREKKESFPLTVTSAQKNPTAFYLCASSISFTEETQYFGPGTRLLVL.

V gene TRBV7-2 combines with J gene TRBJ2-7; 8 bases are a match to TRBD2. CDR3 length: 15 residues. V was pared by 5 bases and J by 5 bases, with 11 bases of the junction left unmatched. The V gene's germline CDR1 is SGHTA and CDR2 FQGNSA. The CDR3 spells CASSPGAGGPHEQYF. CDR3 DNA: TGTGCCAGCAGCCCGGGGGCGGGGGGCCCCCACGAGCAGTACTTC.

V and J are TRBV7-9 and TRBJ1-3, with 12 bases identical to TRBD1. V dropped 6 bases and J dropped 0; count of bases not matched to a gene: 18. The CDR3 runs 21 residues. CDR1 SEHNR and CDR2 FQNEAQ come from the germline V gene (reference sequence). DNA of the CDR3: TGTGCCAGCAGACCCACCCCGGTTGGGACAGGGGGCATTGGCTCTGGAAACACCATATATTTT. Its protein is CASRPTPVGTGGIGSGNTIYF.

There are many counts of this clonotype. The V gene is TRBV27, the J gene TRBJ1-2, with 9 bases that match TRBD1. Unmatched junction bases numbered 4, after V lost 0 bases and J lost 8 bases. The CDR3 runs to 14 residues. CDR1 MNHEY and CDR2 SMNVEV come from the germline V gene (reference sequence). In nucleotides, the CDR3 is TGTGCCAGCAGTTTATCGGGGACAGGGTCCGGCTACACCTTC. Translation gives CASSLSGTGSGYTF.

This clonotype has more than one count but fewer than ten. The chain combines TRBV14 with TRBJ2-7; 10 bases map to TRBD1. The CDR3 is 14 residues long. J was trimmed by 3 bases and V by 4 bases; bases with no gene match: 3. Germline CDR1 reads SGHDN; CDR2 reads FVKESK. CDR3 residues: CASSRGQGYYEQYF. The CDR3 DNA reads as TGTGCCAGCAGCCGGGGACAGGGGTACTACGAGCAGTACTTC.

Only a few counts were recorded for this clonotype. The chain carries TRBV7-8 and TRBJ2-5; D is unclear. Trimming removed 1 base at V and 4 bases at J, with 10 bases between. This CDR3 contains 14 residues. Germline assignment: CDR1 SGHVS and CDR2 FQNEAQ. This CDR3 reads CASSLVLQLETQYF. DNA of the CDR3: TGTGCCAGCAGCTTAGTTTTGCAGTTAGAGACCCAGTACTTC.

A note on this clonotype: The CDR3 end shows no conserved phenylalanine or tryptophan, and so a read error is likely. The DNA is omitted, as the CDR3 cannot be located on it reliably, and the CDR3 follows TCRdb's listing. The gene calls are TRBV5-4 and TRBJ2-7; no DNA check was done on the table's D call, TRBD1. In germline, CDR1 is SGHNT, CDR2 YYREEE (reference sequence). Ends included, the CDR3 has 18 residues. CDR3 sequence reads: CASGGRARLLPHDPTGTL.

With respect to this clonotype: Possible read error: a much larger clone is one base away. The rearrangement links TRBV7-8 to TRBJ2-1; 11 bases agree with TRBD1. V shed 5 bases, J shed 5 bases, and the junction held 8 bases outside the gene matches. Looked up from germline, CDR1 is SGHVS and CDR2 is FQNEAQ. The CDR3 spans 16 residues. CDR3 nucleotides: TGTGCCAGCAGCGTAAGGTGGACAGGGGGCAACAATGAGCAGTTCTTC. Its protein is CASSVRWTGGNNEQFF.

This clonotype came up a few times. This sequence joins TRBV7-2 and TRBJ2-7; D is undetermined. The germline V and J ends were trimmed by 2 bases and 5 bases, with 10 bases remaining between them. Looked up from germline, CDR1 is SGHTA and CDR2 is FQGNSA. The CDR3 is 13 amino acids. The CDR3 nucleotides read TGTGCCAGCAGCTTAAGGTCTCTTGACGAGCAGTACGTC. Its protein product is CASSLRSLDEQYV.